A single sample is the source of the 32 T cell receptor beta chains below, sequenced in a study of blood T cell repertoires in COVID-19. Method: immunoSEQ multiplex PCR; TCRdb's copy keeps in-frame clones and lacks some. The sample lists 85,000 to 130,000 clones; 87% were seen once. Specimen: peripheral blood. The receptors shown here come from a man aged 45-65 years with acute or convalescent COVID-19.

The count of this clone is one. V usage is TRBV4-1 and J usage is TRBJ2-3; 8 bases line up with TRBD2. The V segment lost 4 bases and the J segment 2 bases; nucleotides outside the gene matches: 11. This CDR3 has 17 amino acids. CDR1 is MGHRA, CDR2 YSYEKL, per germline. CDR3 DNA: TGCGCCAGCAGCCCGGGGGTAGCGGGACACCTCACAGATACGCAGTATTTT. Its protein is CASSPGVAGHLTDTQYF.

As for this clone: Compared with germline, one end of the junction differs, possibly owing to a read error. V is TRBV7-6 and J is TRBJ2-3, with 8 bases that match TRBD2. The CDR3 contains 15 residues. Germline CDR1 SGHVS, CDR2 FNYEAQ. This chain's CDR3 is CASSPSGGGTDTQYF. In DNA form, the CDR3 reads TGTGCCAGCAGCCCCTCGGGGGGGGGCACGGATACGCAGTATTTT.

The V gene is TRBV11-2, the J gene TRBJ2-2; no firm D call. In germline, CDR1 is SGHAT, CDR2 FQNNGV. V lost 0 bases to trimming and J lost 9 bases, with 11 bases between them. CDR3 length: 14 residues. CDR3: CASSLDGRSWELFF. DNA for the CDR3: TGTGCCAGCAGCTTAGATGGTAGGAGTTGGGAGCTGTTTTTT.

This clone was seen only once. This rearrangement joins TRBV29-1 to TRBJ2-2; 7 bases match TRBD2. V lost 2 bases to trimming and J lost 0 bases; unmatched junction nucleotides: 6. Germline V gene data show CDR1 as SQVTM and CDR2 as ANQGSEA. The CDR3 runs 16 residues. CDR3 DNA: TGCAGCGTTGAAACGTTGGGAGGGGCGAACACCGGGGAGCTGTTTTTT. Amino acid sequence: CSVETLGGANTGELFF.

This rearrangement joins TRBV5-5 to TRBJ2-2; D gene ambiguous. This CDR3 has 15 amino acids. Germline V gene sequence: CDR1 SGHKS, CDR2 YYEKEE (reference sequence). The ends were cut back, 0 bases at V and 8 bases at J, with 14 bases in the middle. CDR3 amino acids: CASSLESQQAGELFF. In DNA, the CDR3 is TGTGCCAGCAGCTTGGAGTCCCAGCAAGCGGGGGAGCTGTTTTTT.

The chain employs TRBV25-1 and TRBJ1-4, with TRBD1 matching 7 bases. CDR3 length: 14 amino acids. The J segment lost 7 bases and the V segment lost 6 bases, leaving 8 bases of the junction unmatched. CDR1 MGHDK and CDR2 SYGVNS come from the germline V gene. CDR3 sequence: CASSETGKVEKLFF. The CDR3 DNA follows: TGTGCCAGCAGCGAGACAGGGAAGGTTGAAAAACTGTTTTTT.

The chain links TRBV3-1 (or the pseudogene TRBV3-2) to TRBJ2-3; D not resolved. The V end lost 4 bases, the J end lost 3 bases, and 11 bases lay between the germline ends. Germline CDR1 LGHDT, CDR2 YNNKEL (reference sequence). There are 14 residues in the CDR3. This chain's CDR3 is CASSPNAGTDTQYF. CDR3 bases: TGTGCCAGCAGCCCCAACGCAGGTACAGATACGCAGTATTTT.

The V and J genes are TRBV11-2 and TRBJ2-7, with 11 positions matching TRBD2. Unmatched junction bases numbered 5, after V lost 5 bases and J lost 2 bases. CDR3 size: 15 residues. Germline CDR1 reads SGHAT; CDR2 reads FQNNGV. The CDR3 spells CASSISGRAAYEQYF. The CDR3 bases are TGTGCCAGCAGCATTAGCGGGAGGGCGGCCTACGAGCAGTACTTC.

This sequence joins TRBV12-5 and TRBJ2-1; possibly TRBD1 for D (6 bases). The ends were cut back, 1 base at V and 2 bases at J, with 9 bases in the middle. The CDR3 covers 15 residues. Per the germline V gene, CDR1 is LGHNT and CDR2 is FRNRAP. The chain's CDR3 is CASGLAGTPYNEQFF. The CDR3 DNA reads TGTGCTAGTGGTTTGGCCGGGACACCCTACAATGAGCAGTTCTTC.

The gene calls are TRBV7-9 and TRBJ2-1; D may be TRBD1 (5 bases). CDR3 length equals 16 residues. Trimming took 5 bases from V and 0 from J, leaving 14 bases between them. Germline V gene lookup returns CDR1 SEHNR and CDR2 FQNEAQ (reference sequence). The CDR3 bases are TGTGCCAGCAGCAATACGATGACAGCCTCCTACAATGAGCAGTTCTTC. Its protein is CASSNTMTASYNEQFF. The variable domain in full, completed from reference TRBV7-9 and TRBJ2-1, reads DTGVSQNPRHKITKRGQNVTFRCDPISEHNRLYWYRQTLGQGPEFLTYFQNEAQLEKSRLLSDRFSAERPKGSFSTLEIQRTEQGDSAMYLCASSNTMTASYNEQFFGPGTRLTVL.

This clone was seen more than once but under ten times. This chain joins TRBV6-5 and TRBJ1-6; possibly TRBD1 for D (6 bases). V was trimmed by 2 bases and J by 8 bases, leaving 13 bases between them. The germline CDR1 and CDR2 sequences are MNHEY and SVGAGI. CDR3 length: 15 residues. The CDR3 spells CASSYTDSTYSPLHF. CDR3 coding DNA: TGTGCCAGCAGTTACACGGACAGCACTTATTCACCCCTCCACTTT.

V and J are TRBV10-3 and TRBJ2-7; D might be TRBD1 (5 bases). The CDR3 loop spans 15 amino acids. Germline CDR1 ENHRY, CDR2 SYGVKD. The V end lost 3 bases, the J end lost 4 bases, and 16 bases lay between the germline ends. The CDR3 is CAISDPGRGRYEQYF. In nucleotides, the CDR3 is TGTGCCATCAGTGACCCGGGTAGGGGCAGGTACGAGCAGTACTTC.

V is TRBV19 and J is TRBJ1-5; 8 bases map to TRBD1. The V gene's germline CDR1 is LNHDA and CDR2 SQIVND (reference sequence). This CDR3 has 14 residues. J was trimmed by 7 bases and V by 5 bases; bases with no gene match: 7. This chain's CDR3 is CASSAGQGGQPQHF. The CDR3 nucleotides are TGTGCCAGTAGTGCCGGACAGGGAGGCCAGCCCCAGCATTTT.

The chain is built from TRBV19 and TRBJ2-7; possibly TRBD1 for D (5 bases). Trimming removed 6 bases from V and 3 bases from J, with 6 bases in between. This CDR3 spans 11 amino acids. Germline V gives CDR1 LNHDA, CDR2 SQIVND (reference sequence). The CDR3 DNA reads as TGTGCCAGTAGAGGGGACTACGAGCAGTACTTC. This encodes CASRGDYEQYF.

This clone was counted between two and nine times. The gene calls are TRBV24-1 and TRBJ2-3; 9 bases match TRBD2. Trimming took 5 bases from V and 3 from J; bases not matched to a gene: 8. The germline gives CDR1 KGHDR, CDR2 SFDVKD. This CDR3 has 16 residues. CDR3: CATSAVSGRRTDTQYF. CDR3 nucleotide sequence: TGTGCCACCAGTGCCGTCAGCGGGAGGAGGACAGATACGCAGTATTTT.

A single count supports this clone. The V gene is TRBV2, the J gene TRBJ2-7, with 11 bases fitting TRBD2. The CDR3 is made up of 13 amino acids. V trimming: 10 bases; J trimming: 4 bases; junction bases outside the gene matches: 6. CDR1 SNHLY and CDR2 FYNNEI come from the germline V gene. CDR3: CATRTSGQYEQYF. CDR3 coding DNA: TGTGCCACCCGGACTAGCGGGCAATACGAGCAGTACTTC.

This clone was observed a few times. The chain employs TRBV28 and TRBJ1-3; D might be TRBD1 (5 bases). With 2 bases removed from V and 7 bases from J, the gap between germline ends came to 12 bases. The length of the CDR3 is 14 residues. Germline CDR1 is MDHEN and CDR2 is SYDVKM. Written as DNA, the CDR3 is TGTGCCAGCAGTTTACCAGAACCAGGGAACACCATATATTTT. Encoded protein: CASSLPEPGNTIYF.

The chain couples TRBV6-1 to TRBJ2-4, with D perhaps TRBD2 (6 bases). Trimming pared 8 bases from V and 8 bases from J, leaving 19 bases between. The CDR3 runs 14 residues. Looked up from germline, CDR1 is MNHNS and CDR2 is SASEGT. Here the CDR3 reads CASGDGGAIDIQYF. In DNA form, the CDR3 reads TGTGCCAGCGGGGATGGCGGGGCAATAGACATTCAGTACTTC.

The chain combines TRBV6-5 with TRBJ2-7; 10 bases are a match to TRBD2. Germline CDR1 is MNHEY and CDR2 is SVGAGI. The CDR3 consists of 14 residues. The junction had 1 base not matched to a gene; V was cut back by 4 bases and J by 1 base. CDR3 in amino acids: CASSLAGGSYEQYF. The CDR3 bases are TGTGCCAGCAGTTTAGCGGGAGGTTCCTACGAGCAGTACTTC.

V gene TRBV11-3 combines with J gene TRBJ2-1; tentative D call: TRBD1 (5 bases). Trimming removed 5 bases from V and 0 bases from J, with 11 bases in between. Germline V lookup: CDR1 SGHNT, CDR2 YENEEA. This CDR3 contains 15 residues. In nucleotides, the CDR3 is TGTGCCAGCAGCGGCCAGGGCGGCTCCTACAATGAGCAGTTCTTC. Protein product: CASSGQGGSYNEQFF.

The V and J genes are TRBV9 and TRBJ2-4; D may be TRBD1 (6 bases). Per the germline V gene, CDR1 is SGDLS and CDR2 is YYNGEE. Trimming cost V 2 bases and J 5 bases, with 11 bases left between them. The CDR3 runs to 14 residues. CDR3 in amino acids: CASSVTGYENIQYF. The CDR3 DNA sequence: TGTGCCAGCAGCGTTACAGGGTATGAAAACATTCAGTACTTC.

V is TRBV5-1 and J is TRBJ2-3, with 7 bases identical to TRBD2. The CDR3 is 14 residues long. Germline trimming cut 2 bases from V and 4 bases from J; bases unmatched to any gene: 4. Germline CDR1 and CDR2: SGHRS and YFSETQ. Here the CDR3 DNA reads TGCGCCAGCAGCTTCGGCGGGAGCGCAGATACGCAGTATTTT. Encoded protein: CASSFGGSADTQYF.

This clone has only a few counts. The chain joins TRBV6-6 to TRBJ1-1; D gene ambiguous. Per germline, CDR1 MNHNY and CDR2 SVGAGI (reference sequence). V lost 4 bases to trimming and J lost 0 bases, with 15 bases between them. This CDR3 comprises 16 residues. The CDR3 DNA is TGTGCCAGCAGTTTCCCCCCTCGTATTGTGAACACTGAAGCTTTCTTT. Protein sequence: CASSFPPRIVNTEAFF.

The V and J genes are TRBV3-1 (or the pseudogene TRBV3-2) and TRBJ1-1; unclear D gene. Deletions cut 1 base from V and 1 base from J, with 10 bases between. The CDR3 consists of 15 residues. Germline V gives CDR1 LGHDT, CDR2 YNNKEL (reference sequence). The CDR3 nucleotides read TGTGCCAGCAGCCAAGGAGCGACTGAGAACACTGAAGCTTTCTTT. Translated, it gives CASSQGATENTEAFF.

This rearrangement joins TRBV5-1 to TRBJ1-4, with D tentatively TRBD1 (5 bases). This CDR3 has 14 residues. Germline V gene sequence: CDR1 SGHRS, CDR2 YFSETQ. V lost 4 bases, J lost 4 bases, and 11 bases lay in between. CDR3 in amino acids: CASSAGGVNEKLFF. CDR3 nucleotide sequence: TGCGCCAGCAGCGCGGGAGGGGTTAATGAAAAACTGTTTTTT.

The V call is TRBV5-1, the J call TRBJ2-3; 11 nucleotides match TRBD2. Per germline, CDR1 SGHRS and CDR2 YFSETQ. The V segment lost 3 bases and the J segment 2 bases; nucleotides outside the gene matches: 8. CDR3 length: 17 amino acids. Here the CDR3 DNA reads TGCGCCAGCAGCTCGTGGGGGACTAGCGGATTCACAGATACGCAGTATTTT. It is translated as CASSSWGTSGFTDTQYF.

V and J are TRBV11-3 and TRBJ2-2, with 14 bases aligning to TRBD2. The V gene's germline CDR1 is SGHNT and CDR2 YENEEA. This CDR3 has 16 amino acids. The trim removed 1 base at V and 6 bases at J, leaving 1 base unmatched. The CDR3 reads CASSLGGLAGAGELFF. The DNA for the CDR3 is TGTGCCAGCAGCTTAGGGGGACTAGCGGGAGCCGGGGAGCTGTTTTTT.

The rearrangement joins TRBV4-1 to TRBJ2-5; 11 bases fit TRBD1. The CDR3 totals 16 residues. Germline lookup yields CDR1 MGHRA and CDR2 YSYEKL. With V trimmed by 5 bases and J by 5 bases, 10 bases remained unmatched. This chain's CDR3 is CASSYRGQGALETQYF. CDR3 coding DNA: TGCGCCAGCAGCTACCGAGGACAGGGGGCGCTTGAGACCCAGTACTTC.

The V and J genes are TRBV3-1 (or the pseudogene TRBV3-2) and TRBJ1-1; TRBD1 matches 11 bases. Germline trimming cut 8 bases from V and 5 bases from J; bases unmatched to any gene: 4. The CDR3 has 13 residues. Germline CDR1 is LGHDT and CDR2 is YNNKEL (reference sequence). CDR3 region: CASGGTGGTEAFF. The CDR3 region has the DNA TGTGCCAGCGGGGGGACAGGGGGGACTGAAGCTTTCTTT.

This chain connects TRBV28 to TRBJ1-5; 8 bases fit TRBD1. Germline V gene data show CDR1 as MDHEN and CDR2 as SYDVKM. This CDR3 contains 17 residues. V lost 3 bases to trimming and J lost 5 bases; unmatched junction nucleotides: 12. CDR3 protein: CASSFVAGQVGDQPQHF. DNA of the CDR3: TGTGCCAGCAGTTTTGTCGCGGGACAGGTTGGGGATCAGCCCCAGCATTTT.

The chain carries TRBV5-4 and TRBJ1-4; the D gene is possibly TRBD1 (5 bases). This CDR3 comprises 14 residues. V was clipped by 3 bases and J by 4 bases, with 10 bases between them. Germline V gene lookup returns CDR1 SGHNT and CDR2 YYREEE (reference sequence). CDR3 sequence (DNA): TGTGCCAGCAGCTCGACAGCTTATAATGAAAAACTGTTTTTT. This translates into CASSSTAYNEKLFF.

The rearrangement links TRBV4-2 to TRBJ2-3; 7 bases are shared with TRBD2. The germline V gene encodes CDR1 LGHNA and CDR2 YNFKEQ. CDR3 length: 17 residues. J gave up 0 bases and V 1 base, and 7 bases lay outside the gene matches. CDR3 loop: CASSQASGRSSTDTQYF. As DNA, the CDR3 is TGTGCCAGCAGCCAAGCTAGCGGCAGATCTAGCACAGATACGCAGTATTTT.